The sequence of this T cell receptor (beta chain) was determined in a study of blood T cell repertoires in COVID-19. Across the study: COVID-19 samples from acute and convalescent phases originated in the United States, Italy and Spain.

Measured with immunoSEQ multiplex PCR; TCRdb has only the in-frame clones, and not every one. The repertoire holds over 40,000 clones, with about 80% as singletons. The CDR3 loop spans 14 amino acids. The junction had 1 base not matched to a gene; V was cut back by 0 bases and J by 5 bases. Germline loops: CDR1 SGHRS, CDR2 YFSETQ. The sequencing sample was made of peripheral blood. This sequence was found in an older woman with acute or convalescent COVID-19. The V and J genes are TRBV5-1 and TRBJ1-4, with TRBD1 matching over 7 bases. CDR3 in amino acids: CASSLAGGNEKLFF. Here the CDR3 DNA reads TGCGCCAGCAGCTTGGCAGGGGGGAATGAAAAACTGTTTTTT.